Sequencing of this T cell receptor beta chain was carried out in a study of spatial heterogeneity in lung cancer. The CDR3 covers 17 residues. V lost 0 bases and J lost 4, with 13 bases in between. The germline V gene encodes CDR1 KGHSH and CDR2 LQKENI. This clonotype appeared a few times. Its specificity is not known. Study results and caveats: The number of expanded tumor alpha and beta chains correlated with mutation number. As ubiquitous and regional nonsynonymous mutations varied, counts of ubiquitous and regional expanded TCRs tracked them, respectively.

Regarding time point: sample taken at primary tumor resection. One entry per CDR3 protein results from TCRdb running MiXCR on the 5' RACE reads. The sample holds 13,000 or so distinct CDR3 sequences; 3% to 4% are singletons and the top ten take 17%. V and J are TRBV18 and TRBJ2-6; D not resolved. The sequence was obtained from a male donor with early-stage non-small cell lung cancer. The starting material was lung tumor tissue, obtained at surgery. The CDR3 loop reads CASSPPYSLGGANVLTF. In nucleotides, the CDR3 is TGTGCCAGCTCACCACCGTACAGCCTTGGCGGGGCCAACGTCCTGACTTTC.